The rows below give T cell receptor beta chains drawn from one sample of a study of control samples from healthy donors and cancer patients. Clones were sequenced by immunoSEQ multiplex PCR, and TCRdb holds only the in-frame ones, with some missing. The sample yields more than 50,000 clones, approximately 95% seen once. Sample: blood. The receptors stem from a woman aged 18-29 years in good health. The CDR3 runs from the conserved cysteine through the conserved F or W. The D gene is left open where the match is weak. Only part of the rows carry a size: once, few, many, or a class if the clone is expanded.

v_call,clone_size,d_call,j_call,cdr3_nt,cdr3_aa
TRBV5-1,.,.,TRBJ1-3,TGCGCCAGCAGCTTGGAGGGGCCCAGCTCTGGAAACACCATATATTTT,CASSLEGPSSGNTIYF
TRBV7-8,.,TRBD1,TRBJ2-1,TGTGCCAGCAACTACCGTGTCACCCGGGACAGGGTGAATGAGCAGTTCTTC,CASNYRVTRDRVNEQFF
TRBV5-4,.,.,TRBJ1-1,TGTGCCAGCAGCTTGGCCGCCCCCGAGACTGAAGCTTTCTTT,CASSLAAPETEAFF
TRBV11-3,.,TRBD1,TRBJ2-6,TGTGCCAGCAGCCCCGGGACAGGCCTCTCTGGGGCCAACGTCCTGACTTTC,CASSPGTGLSGANVLTF
TRBV5-8,.,TRBD1,TRBJ1-5,TGTGCCAGCAGCCTAATAACAGGGGGCTCTCGGCCCCAGCATTTT,CASSLITGGSRPQHF
TRBV5-1,once,TRBD1,TRBJ1-2,TGCGCCAGCAGACCCGGGACAGGGGTTAACTATGGCTACACCTTC,CASRPGTGVNYGYTF
TRBV7-2,.,TRBD1,TRBJ1-4,TGTGCCAGCAGCATACAGGGGGCGCCTAATGAAAAACTGTTTTTT,CASSIQGAPNEKLFF
TRBV6-5,.,TRBD2,TRBJ2-3,TGTGCCAGCAGTTACCTAGCGGGGGCCATCACAGATACGCAGTATTTT,CASSYLAGAITDTQYF
TRBV4-1,.,.,TRBJ2-7,TGCGCCAGCAGCCAGTTGGGCGTTCGGGGTAGCTCCTACGAGCAGTACTTC,CASSQLGVRGSSYEQYF
TRBV2,.,TRBD2,TRBJ2-5,TGTGCCAGCAGGGAGAGAACCGGACTAGCGGGGTTCGGAGAGACCCAGTACTTC,CASRERTGLAGFGETQYF
TRBV13,.,TRBD2,TRBJ2-5,TGTGCCAGCAGCTTAGCTAGCGGGGGCCAAGAGACCCAGTACTTC,CASSLASGGQETQYF
TRBV30,once,.,TRBJ2-3,TGTGCCTGGAGACAGGGACCTAGCACAGATACGCAGTATTTT,CAWRQGPSTDTQYF
TRBV7-2,.,.,TRBJ1-6,TGTGCCAGCAGCTTAGGGGGCAGGTTCGAACTAAGTTCACCCCTCCACTTT,CASSLGGRFELSSPLHF
TRBV6-2/TRBV6-3,.,.,TRBJ1-2,TGTGCCAGCAGTCTCAATGCAGGTTTGATCTATGGCTACACCTTC,CASSLNAGLIYGYTF
TRBV18,.,.,TRBJ1-5,TGTGCCAGCTCACCGGGACCGATTAGCAATCAGCCCCAGCATTTT,CASSPGPISNQPQHF